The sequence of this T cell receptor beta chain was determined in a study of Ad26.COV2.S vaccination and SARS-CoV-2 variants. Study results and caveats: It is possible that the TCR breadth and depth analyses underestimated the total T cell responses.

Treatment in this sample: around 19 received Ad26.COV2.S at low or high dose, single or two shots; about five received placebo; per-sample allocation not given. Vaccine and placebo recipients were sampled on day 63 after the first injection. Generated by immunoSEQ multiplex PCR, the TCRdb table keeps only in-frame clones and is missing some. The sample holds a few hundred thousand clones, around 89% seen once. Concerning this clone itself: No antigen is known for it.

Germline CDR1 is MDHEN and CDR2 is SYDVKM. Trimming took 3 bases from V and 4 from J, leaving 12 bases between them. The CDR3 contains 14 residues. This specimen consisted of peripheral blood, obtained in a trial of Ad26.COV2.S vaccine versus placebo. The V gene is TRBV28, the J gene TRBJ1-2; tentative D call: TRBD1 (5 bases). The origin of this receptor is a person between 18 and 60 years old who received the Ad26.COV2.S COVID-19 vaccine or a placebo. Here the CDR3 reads CASSFGDDSYGYTF. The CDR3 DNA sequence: TGTGCCAGCAGTTTTGGGGATGACAGCTATGGCTACACCTTC.